A single sample gave rise to the 30 T cell receptor beta chains below, sequenced in a study of blood T cells in healthy people across ages. A second PCR, run for roughly 7 to 12 cycles, used a sample-barcoded 5' primer plus a J-beta primer mix. From the 5' RACE reads, TCRdb called clonotypes with MiXCR, one entry per CDR3 protein. Of about 2 million distinct CDR3 sequences detected, 49% appear once; the ten largest clones hold less than 2.5%. Sequences were obtained from blood. These receptors were obtained from a woman between 40 and 55 years old in good health.

This chain uses TRBV12-3 or TRBV12-4 with TRBJ1-3; possible D gene TRBD1, 5 bases. The CDR3 contains 14 residues. V was cut by 4 bases and J by 2 bases, with 9 bases left in between. Here the CDR3 DNA reads TGTGCCAGCAGTTCGCGGGGGGCTGGAAACACCATATATTTT. Its translation is CASSSRGAGNTIYF.

This clonotype was counted a few times. The chain couples TRBV27 to TRBJ2-3; D is undetermined. The CDR3 is made up of 15 amino acids. Trimming left V 2 bases short and J 3 bases short, with 12 bases between. Germline CDR1 and CDR2: MNHEY and SMNVEV (reference sequence). The CDR3 spells CASSLIPPATDTQYF. For the CDR3, the DNA is TGTGCCAGCAGTTTAATCCCCCCCGCTACAGATACGCAGTATTTT.

The chain links TRBV6-4 to TRBJ1-2, with D perhaps matching TRBD1 (5 bases). Trimming removed 3 bases from V and 2 bases from J, with 13 bases in between. The CDR3 is 15 residues long. Germline V gene data show CDR1 as MRHNA and CDR2 as SNTAGT. The chain's CDR3 is CASSDRQGKNYGYTF. For the CDR3, the DNA is TGTGCCAGCAGTGATCGGCAGGGAAAGAACTATGGCTACACCTTC.

V and J are TRBV7-2 and TRBJ2-5, with D uncertain. The CDR3 sequence is 16 residues long. Deletions cut 1 base from V and 5 bases from J, with 17 bases between. The germline gives CDR1 SGHTA, CDR2 FQGNSA. In DNA, the CDR3 is TGTGCCAGCAGCTTAGATCTAAGGCCCGCGGCGGAGACCCAGTACTTC. Translated, it gives CASSLDLRPAAETQYF.

A single count supports this clonotype. The chain recombines TRBV6-2 or TRBV6-3 with TRBJ1-5; no definite D call. The CDR3 loop spans 15 amino acids. The V and J ends lost 6 bases and 7 bases respectively, with 19 bases between them. Germline CDR1 reads MNHEY; CDR2 reads SVGEGT. This CDR3 reads CASSPGERFEQPQHF. CDR3 DNA sequence: TGTGCCAGCAGCCCCGGGGAAAGATTCGAACAGCCCCAGCATTTT.

This clonotype has more than one count but fewer than ten. The V and J genes are TRBV20-1 and TRBJ2-1, with D possibly matching TRBD2 (6 bases). The ends were cut back, 6 bases at V and 2 bases at J, with 20 bases in the middle. The germline CDR1 and CDR2 sequences are DFQATT and SNEGSKA (reference sequence). The CDR3 is 16 residues long. The CDR3 sequence: CSAQTSGTYPYNEQFF. CDR3 sequence (DNA): TGCAGTGCCCAGACTTCCGGGACTTACCCCTACAATGAGCAGTTCTTC.

This sequence joins TRBV2 and TRBJ2-1, with D unclear. CDR1 and CDR2 (germline): SNHLY, FYNNEI. This CDR3 spans 14 amino acids. V lost 11 bases and J lost 6, with 20 bases in between. CDR3 residues: CAGQRRAPPNEQFF. The CDR3 region has the DNA TGTGCCGGCCAGAGGAGAGCCCCTCCCAATGAGCAGTTCTTC. The full variable domain, its missing parts supplied by reference TRBV2 and TRBJ2-1, is EPEVTQTPSHQVTQMGQEVILRCVPISNHLYFYWYRQILGQKVEFLVSFYNNEISEKSEIFDDQFSVERPDGSNFTLKIRSTKLEDSAMYFCAGQRRAPPNEQFFGPGTRLTVL.

This clonotype showed up just a few times. The chain recombines TRBV5-1 with TRBJ2-1; 11 nucleotides line up with TRBD1. With 4 bases clipped from V and 7 bases from J, the junction kept 7 bases outside the gene matches. CDR1 is SGHRS, CDR2 YFSETQ, per germline. CDR3 length: 15 residues. The CDR3 DNA is TGCGCCAGCAGCCCCGGGGACAGGGGGAAAAATGAGCAGTTCTTC. This gives the protein CASSPGDRGKNEQFF.

In regard to this clonotype: One end of the junction varies from germline; a read error may be responsible. The chain carries TRBV7-8 and TRBJ2-1, with 8 bases lining up with TRBD1. The CDR3 contains 17 residues. Germline CDR1 and CDR2: SGHVS and FQNEAQ. The CDR3 protein is CASSPLRGQGDSNERFF. CDR3 sequence (DNA): TGTGCCAGCAGCCCCCTCCGTGGACAGGGTGATTCCAATGAGCGGTTCTTC.

The gene calls are TRBV11-2 and TRBJ2-3, with a tentative D call TRBD2 (5 bases). Germline values: CDR1 SGHAT, CDR2 FQNNGV. The CDR3 has 17 amino acids. V was clipped by 0 bases and J by 3 bases, with 16 bases between them. CDR3 sequence: CASSLDLASWFTDTQYF. The CDR3 DNA is TGTGCCAGCAGCTTAGATCTAGCTAGCTGGTTTACAGATACGCAGTATTTT.

The V call is TRBV4-3, the J call TRBJ2-6, with 7 bases lining up with TRBD1. Per germline, CDR1 LGHNA and CDR2 YSLEER. J gave up 2 bases and V 7 bases, and 2 bases lay outside the gene matches. This CDR3 contains 14 residues. The CDR3 nucleotides read TGCGCCAGCACAGACAGGGCTGGGGCCAACGTCCTGACTTTC. Protein product: CASTDRAGANVLTF.

The chain uses TRBV7-2 and TRBJ2-5; D is perhaps TRBD2 (7 bases). The CDR3 is 15 residues long. The ends were cut back, 7 bases at V and 5 bases at J, with 20 bases in the middle. Per germline, CDR1 SGHTA and CDR2 FQGNSA. The CDR3 is CASKDRDGGQETQYF. In nucleotides, the CDR3 is TGTGCCAGCAAAGACCGGGACGGGGGGCAGGAGACCCAGTACTTC.

This clonotype was observed a few times. The chain combines TRBV11-1 with TRBJ2-4; unclear D gene. V was trimmed by 5 bases and J by 1 base, leaving 15 bases between them. There are 16 residues in the CDR3. Germline lookup yields CDR1 SGHAT and CDR2 FQDESV (reference sequence). The CDR3 DNA reads as TGTGCCAGCAGCCTATCCCTGAACGGGGCCAAAAACATTCAGTACTTC. Its translation: CASSLSLNGAKNIQYF.

This chain connects TRBV7-2 to TRBJ2-3, with TRBD2 as a possible D gene (5 bases). The CDR3 has 13 amino acids. V was pared by 6 bases and J by 4 bases, with 11 bases between. Germline V gives CDR1 SGHTA, CDR2 FQGNSA. CDR3 nucleotides: TGTGCCAGCAGACCTCACGGGGCAGATACGCAGTATTTT. Translating gives CASRPHGADTQYF.

This sequence joins TRBV4-3 and TRBJ2-7; perhaps TRBD1 as D (5 bases). The ends were cut back, 0 bases at V and 0 bases at J, with 12 bases in the middle. Germline V gene sequence: CDR1 LGHNA, CDR2 YSLEER. The CDR3 contains 16 residues. Here the CDR3 DNA reads TGCGCCAGCAGCCAAGATGGGCAGGGAAGCTCCTACGAGCAGTACTTC. This encodes CASSQDGQGSSYEQYF.

A remark on this clonotype: One end of the junction is discordant with germline, which a read error may explain. The chain links TRBV12-3 or TRBV12-4 to TRBJ1-2; D is unclear. The CDR3 consists of 11 residues. CDR3 sequence reads: CAGSFLAGYTF. CDR3 sequence (DNA): TGTGCCGGCAGTTTCTTAGCGGGCTACACCTTC.

This sequence joins TRBV20-1 and TRBJ2-7; D not certain. The germline V and J ends were trimmed by 3 bases and 7 bases, with 10 bases remaining between them. The germline V gene encodes CDR1 DFQATT and CDR2 SNEGSKA (reference sequence). CDR3 size: 11 residues. For the CDR3, the DNA is TGCAGTGCTAGCTTTTTTTGGGAGCAGTACTTC. Translation gives CSASFFWEQYF.

V gene TRBV29-1 combines with J gene TRBJ2-7; 7 positions match TRBD2. Germline V gene lookup returns CDR1 SQVTM and CDR2 ANQGSEA. The length of the CDR3 is 16 residues. V shed 0 bases and J 7 bases; nucleotides not matched to a gene: 15. The CDR3 bases are TGCAGCGTTGAAGATCTGGCGGGGGTTGCCTACAATGAGCAGTACTTC. Protein: CSVEDLAGVAYNEQYF.

Concerning this clonotype itself: An end of the junction differs from the germline gene, which may be a read error. This chain joins TRBV6-6 and TRBJ2-3; D is ambiguous. The CDR3 extends over 13 amino acids. Germline V CDR1 and CDR2: MNHNY, SVGAGI (reference sequence). The CDR3 loop is CASSDSVSYTQYF. In DNA, the CDR3 is TGTGCCAGCAGTGACTCGGTCAGCTATACGCAGTATTTT.

The chain couples TRBV3-1 to TRBJ2-5; no firm D call. The CDR3 is 15 amino acids. Trimming left V 1 base short and J 2 bases short, with 11 bases between. Per germline, CDR1 LGHDT and CDR2 YNNKEL (reference sequence). The CDR3 sequence: CASSQVVLRQETQYF. CDR3 bases: TGTGCCAGCAGCCAAGTTGTCCTGCGGCAAGAGACCCAGTACTTC.

This chain connects TRBV20-1 to TRBJ1-2; D uncertain. This CDR3 is 12 amino acids long. CDR1 and CDR2 from the germline V gene are DFQATT and SNEGSKA (reference sequence). V was clipped by 3 bases and J by 0 bases, with 5 bases between them. This CDR3 is CSASQANYGYTF. CDR3 bases: TGCAGTGCTAGTCAAGCTAACTATGGCTACACCTTC.

The V gene is TRBV4-2, the J gene TRBJ1-2; 11 positions match TRBD1. The trim removed 4 bases at V and 4 bases at J, leaving 8 bases unmatched. The CDR3 runs 16 residues. The germline gives CDR1 LGHNA, CDR2 YNFKEQ. CDR3 nucleotides: TGTGCCAGCAGCCCGAGCCGGACAGGGGGCAGCTATGGCTACACCTTC. This gives the protein CASSPSRTGGSYGYTF.

The chain links TRBV6-5 to TRBJ1-4, with 7 bases that match TRBD1. Germline assignment: CDR1 MNHEY and CDR2 SVGAGI. Trimming took 3 bases from V and 12 from J; bases not matched to a gene: 22. This CDR3 has 18 residues. As DNA, the CDR3 is TGTGCCAGCAGTTATTCTCCACTCCCACAGGGGAACTTGGGTGAACTGTTTTTT. It specifies CASSYSPLPQGNLGELFF.

This clonotype was seen a few times. The chain employs TRBV25-1 and TRBJ2-5, with D unclear. V dropped 4 bases and J dropped 4 bases, with 13 bases sitting between them. This CDR3 contains 14 residues. The V gene's germline CDR1 is MGHDK and CDR2 SYGVNS. The CDR3 loop reads CASSAPLKSETQYF. The DNA for the CDR3 is TGTGCCAGCAGTGCCCCGCTAAAATCAGAGACCCAGTACTTC. The variable domain in full, with the rest retrieved from reference TRBV25-1 and TRBJ2-5, is EADIYQTPRYLVIGTGKKITLECSQTMGHDKMYWYQQDPGMELHLIHYSYGVNSTEKGDLSSESTVSRIRTEHFPLTLESARPSHTSQYLCASSAPLKSETQYFGPGTRLLVL.

This clonotype was counted between two and nine times. CDR3 nucleotide sequence: TGTGCCAGCAGCCAAGAATTGGGCAGGGTCTACGAGCAGTACTTC. Translation gives CASSQELGRVYEQYF. The genes are TRBV3-1 and TRBJ2-7, with D possibly TRBD1 on 5 matching bases. This CDR3 has 15 amino acids. Germline lookup yields CDR1 LGHDT and CDR2 YNNKEL (reference sequence). V gave up 0 bases and J gave up 3 bases, with 12 bases separating them.

The V and J genes are TRBV5-1 and TRBJ2-7; weak D call: TRBD1 (6 bases). CDR3 length: 16 residues. Germline V CDR1 and CDR2: SGHRS, YFSETQ. Trimming removed 7 bases at V and 4 bases at J, with 24 bases between. CDR3 sequence (DNA): TGCGCCAGCCGGGACATTACCGGACCCTCGGGGTACGAGCAGTACTTC. Residues: CASRDITGPSGYEQYF.

This clonotype was counted once. V and J are TRBV9 and TRBJ2-5, with D tentatively TRBD1 or TRBD2 (5 bases each). The CDR3 is 16 amino acids. The ends were cut back, 0 bases at V and 1 base at J, with 13 bases in the middle. Germline values: CDR1 SGDLS, CDR2 YYNGEE. The CDR3 loop is CASSVARDQPQETQYF. The CDR3 DNA is TGTGCCAGCAGCGTAGCCAGGGACCAACCCCAAGAGACCCAGTACTTC.

On this clonotype: It may be a read error: a sequence one base away is much more abundant. This chain joins TRBV5-6 and TRBJ2-5; 10 bases are shared with TRBD1. The J call is uncertain, as TRBJ2-7 better fits the DNA end. This CDR3 has 14 residues. Germline lookup yields CDR1 SGHDT and CDR2 YYEEEE. The CDR3 sequence: CASRFRDRGYEQYF. Written as DNA, the CDR3 is TGTGCCAGCAGATTCCGGGACAGGGGCTACGAGCAGTACTTC.

The genes are TRBV12-3 or TRBV12-4 and TRBJ1-1; D may be TRBD1 (5 bases). V gave up 5 bases and J gave up 1 base, with 14 bases separating them. This CDR3 region has 15 residues. CDR3 nucleotides: TGTGCCAGCAGTCTCAAACAGGTTTCGAACACTGAAGCTTTCTTT. It is translated as CASSLKQVSNTEAFF.

The chain combines TRBV7-2 with TRBJ1-5, with TRBD1 identical over 9 bases. Trimming took 1 base from V and 6 from J; bases not matched to a gene: 7. Per the germline V gene, CDR1 is SGHTA and CDR2 is FQGNSA. This CDR3 comprises 16 residues. For the CDR3, the DNA is TGTGCCAGCAGCTTAGTCTCGGGACAGGGAGGTCAGCCCCAGCATTTT. This sequence encodes CASSLVSGQGGQPQHF.